This is a list of T cell receptor beta chains from one sample in a study of T cell repertoires in cytomegalovirus infection. TCRdb redid the calling of the reads with MiXCR, one entry per CDR3 protein. The profile shows nearly 700,000 distinct CDR3 sequences, around 30% of them singletons. These receptors lack a known antigen. Material: cultured PBMCs, obtained from culture after CMV antigen stimulation. The origin of the receptors is a human donor in good health (CMV status not recorded). Some clones in this sample may be carry-over from other donors' samples. The CDR3 runs from the conserved cysteine through the conserved F or W. Each record gives: clone size, J gene, D gene, V gene, CDR3 DNA, CDR3 protein. A D gene is named only where the DNA matches it firmly. A row's size may be missing; if present it is once, few, many or a size class.

many	TRBJ1-5	.	TRBV7-8	TGTGCCAGCAGCCGGGAAGGCCGCAATCAGCCCCAGCATTTT	CASSREGRNQPQHF
few	TRBJ1-2	.	TRBV20-1	TGCAGTGCTGGGAGGGGGGCGGATTATGGCTACACCTTC	CSAGRGADYGYTF
few	TRBJ2-7	TRBD1	TRBV12-3/TRBV12-4	TGTGCCAGCAGTTTAAACAGGGGGCGCGAGCAGTACTTC	CASSLNRGREQYF
.	TRBJ2-4	.	TRBV7-2	TGTGCCAGCAGCTTGCCCCCTGGAGGCGAAAACATTCAGTACTTC	CASSLPPGGENIQYF
few	TRBJ2-1	TRBD2	TRBV7-6	TGTGCCAGCAGCCGGACTAGCGGGGGGACCTACTCTTGGGATGAGCAGTTCTTC	CASSRTSGGTYSWDEQFF
.	TRBJ1-5	.	TRBV19	TGTGCCAGTAGACCCCCACACCATAGCAATCAGCCCCAGCATTTT	CASRPPHHSNQPQHF
many	TRBJ2-3	.	TRBV7-2	TGTGCCAGCAGATTGTACCGGGACCCAGGGGATACGCAGTATTTT	CASRLYRDPGDTQYF
.	TRBJ2-7	.	TRBV15	TGTGCCACCAGCAGAGACCCAGGGGAAAGCTTCTACGAGCAGTACTTC	CATSRDPGESFYEQYF
.	TRBJ2-2	.	TRBV7-6	TGTGCCAGCACCCCCAGTTCTGCCGGGGAGCTGTTTTTT	CASTPSSAGELFF
.	TRBJ2-7	.	TRBV4-1	TGCGCCAGCAGCCCAAACTCAGGGAGGGGGCTATACGAGCAGTACTTC	CASSPNSGRGLYEQYF
many	TRBJ2-3	TRBD2	TRBV7-6	TGTGCCAGCAGCCTCGGACTAGCGGGACGGGGGGGTAAGGATACGCAGTATTTT	CASSLGLAGRGGKDTQYF
.	TRBJ2-7	TRBD1	TRBV4-1	TGCGCCAGCAGCCAGACAGGGGCGGTCTACGAGCAGTACTTC	CASSQTGAVYEQYF
few	TRBJ1-2	.	TRBV20-1	TGCAGTGCTAGAGAAGACAGATACGCCGATGGCTACACCTTC	CSAREDRYADGYTF
few	TRBJ1-2	.	TRBV6-1	TGTGCCAGCAGGCAGGGTCTTAACTATGGCTACACCTTC	CASRQGLNYGYTF
.	TRBJ2-3	.	TRBV28	TGTGCCAGCACCTCGTGGCGCACAGATACGCAGTATTTT	CASTSWRTDTQYF
many	TRBJ2-5	.	TRBV7-2	TGTGCCAGCAGCGGGGATGCGGGCGCCCAAGAGACCCAGTACTTC	CASSGDAGAQETQYF
few	TRBJ2-5	TRBD2	TRBV2	TGTGCCAGCAGTGAAGAAGGAACAGTGCGGGGGGAGACCCAGTACTTC	CASSEEGTVRGETQYF
once	TRBJ2-1	.	TRBV5-4	TGTGCCAGCAGGTCGAAGCGGGATGAGCAGTTCTTC	CASRSKRDEQFF
.	TRBJ1-1	.	TRBV4-1	TGCGCCAGCAGCCAAGGGGAGGAGCTGAACACTGAAGCTTTCTTT	CASSQGEELNTEAFF
once	TRBJ1-2	TRBD1	TRBV28	TGTGCCAGCACCAGACAGGGGGGTTTTTTCTATGGCTACACCTTC	CASTRQGGFFYGYTF
many	TRBJ2-5	.	TRBV6-6	TGTGCCAGCAGCTACAGGGTTGGGGAGACCCAGTACTTC	CASSYRVGETQYF
.	TRBJ2-3	TRBD2	TRBV11-2	TGTGCCAGCAGGACCCTGACTAGCGGGAGAAAGAACACGCAGTATTTT	CASRTLTSGRKNTQYF
.	TRBJ2-3	.	TRBV18	TGTGCCAGCTCACCTGACAGGTCCTATACAGATACGCAGTATTTT	CASSPDRSYTDTQYF
.	TRBJ1-1	.	TRBV7-9	TGTGCCAGCAGCTCCAATAAGCTCCTTCGGGATCGGGAAGCTTTCTTT	CASSSNKLLRDREAFF
.	TRBJ2-3	.	TRBV6-6	TGTGCCAGCAGTTATAAGGGAGGAAGCACAGATACGCAGTATTTT	CASSYKGGSTDTQYF
.	TRBJ1-2	TRBD1	TRBV5-1	TGCGCCAGCAGCCCAGGACAGGACTTCTATGGCTACACCTTC	CASSPGQDFYGYTF
.	TRBJ1-5	TRBD1	TRBV4-3	TGCGCCAGCAGCGAAAGACAGGGCAGCAATCAGCCCCAGCATTTT	CASSERQGSNQPQHF
.	TRBJ1-6	.	TRBV19	TGTGCCAGTAGGCCAAACAGGGACCCGCCTAAGAGGGCACCCCTCCACTTT	CASRPNRDPPKRAPLHF
.	TRBJ2-1	TRBD1	TRBV2	TGTGCCAGCAGACCCGCACAGGGGGCGGACAATGAGCAGTTCTTC	CASRPAQGADNEQFF
.	TRBJ1-1	.	TRBV11-2	TGTGCCAGCTCTTCAAATGGACGGGACACTGAAGCTTTCTTT	CASSSNGRDTEAFF
few	TRBJ1-4	.	TRBV5-1	TGCGCCAGCAGCCCCGGGAAGGCGCTGGCAACTAATGAAAAACTGTTTTTT	CASSPGKALATNEKLFF
few	TRBJ1-1	.	TRBV19	TGTGCCAGTAGTATCCCGACCGTGATGAACACTGAAGCTTTCTTT	CASSIPTVMNTEAFF
few	TRBJ2-7	.	TRBV7-2	TGTGCCAGCAGCCTAGAGGGCGGACCGATATACGAGCAGTACTTC	CASSLEGGPIYEQYF
.	TRBJ1-4	.	TRBV20-1	TGCAGTGCTAGTGCCGCGTTTGAAAAACTGTTTTTT	CSASAAFEKLFF
.	TRBJ2-2	.	TRBV2	TGTGCCAGCAGTGGAAGGATCGCCGGGGAGCTGTTTTTT	CASSGRIAGELFF
many	TRBJ2-7	TRBD1	TRBV7-2	TGTGCCAGCAGCTCCTTCGGACAGGGTTATACCTACGAGCAGTACTTC	CASSSFGQGYTYEQYF
once	TRBJ1-6	.	TRBV12-3/TRBV12-4	TGTGCCAGCAGTTTTGGAGGGGTAGGGTCACCCCTCCACTTT	CASSFGGVGSPLHF
many	TRBJ1-4	TRBD1	TRBV7-8	TGTGCCAGCAGCTCGACAGGGGGCGATGAAAAACTGTTTTTT	CASSSTGGDEKLFF
few	TRBJ1-2	.	TRBV7-6	TGTGCCAGCAGCTTAGCTCGGGGGGACCCATACACCTTC	CASSLARGDPYTF
.	TRBJ2-1	TRBD2	TRBV10-1	TGCGCCAGCAGTGGAACGGAACCGGGACTAGCGGGACCGCGATCCTACAATGAGCAGTTCTTC	CASSGTEPGLAGPRSYNEQFF
few	TRBJ2-3	.	TRBV20-1	TGCAGTGCTAGAGAGCTCACAGATACGCAGTATTTT	CSARELTDTQYF